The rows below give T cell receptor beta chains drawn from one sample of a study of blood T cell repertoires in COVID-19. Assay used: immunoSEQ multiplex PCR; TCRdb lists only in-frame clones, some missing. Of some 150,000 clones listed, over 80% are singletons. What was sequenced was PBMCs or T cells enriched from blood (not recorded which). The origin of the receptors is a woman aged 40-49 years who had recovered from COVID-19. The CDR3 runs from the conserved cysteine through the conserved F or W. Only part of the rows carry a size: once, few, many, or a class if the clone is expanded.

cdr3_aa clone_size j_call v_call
CASSPGTVNSPLHF . TRBJ1-6 TRBV9
CSAYRGGRGGETQYF . TRBJ2-5 TRBV29-1
CASSIDSPGFGNSPLHF . TRBJ1-6 TRBV19
CASSLTGHQPQHF . TRBJ1-5 TRBV5-5
CASSMETGVGEQFF . TRBJ2-1 TRBV19
CASGSGGGYTF . TRBJ1-2 TRBV27
CASSEATGGNEQFF . TRBJ2-1 TRBV2
CASRTGGPTDTQYF . TRBJ2-3 TRBV6-5
CASSSEGTPFDNEQFF once TRBJ2-1 TRBV7-9
CASRSGGGVETQYF . TRBJ2-5 TRBV5-1
CASKPQGSTGELFF many TRBJ2-2 TRBV19
CASSYIFGRTARGYTF . TRBJ1-2 TRBV6-5
CASSEVFDQPQHF once TRBJ1-5 TRBV10-1
CASSSTGERTYNEQFF . TRBJ2-1 TRBV7-9
CASGRTSGSSYEQYF . TRBJ2-7 TRBV3-1/TRBV3-2
CASRPGQGSYEQYF . TRBJ2-7 TRBV6-6
CASSRDRLNYGYTF . TRBJ1-2 TRBV6-5
CASRTGTAGNTIYF . TRBJ1-3 TRBV2
CASSPGLAGVQETQYF once TRBJ2-5 TRBV4-1
CASSDGRDSTDTQYF . TRBJ2-3 TRBV2
CAIRDRPTGELFF . TRBJ2-2 TRBV10-3
CASTGGQGNQPQHF . TRBJ1-5 TRBV6-5
CASSPKGRGNTEAFF . TRBJ1-1 TRBV19
CASSLGGSGSKQFF . TRBJ2-1 TRBV7-9
CASSLDRDYGYTF . TRBJ1-2 TRBV7-8
CASSGAGGTTDTQYF . TRBJ2-3 TRBV9
CASSTLNTEAFF . TRBJ1-1 TRBV19
CASSFMGQTDGELFF . TRBJ2-2 TRBV13
CASSLGGPQETQYF . TRBJ2-5 TRBV2
CASSEPAGRGLGNTIYF . TRBJ1-3 TRBV10-1
CASSSRGELFF once TRBJ2-2 TRBV6-5
CASGLPLVDGGEHPGELFF . TRBJ2-2 TRBV12-5
CASSLESGRGYYGYTF . TRBJ1-2 TRBV11-2
CASSYSNRADYGYTF . TRBJ1-2 TRBV6-5
CASSPGRELSAQYF . TRBJ2-5 TRBV14
CASRPGQHSPLHF . TRBJ1-6 TRBV6-5